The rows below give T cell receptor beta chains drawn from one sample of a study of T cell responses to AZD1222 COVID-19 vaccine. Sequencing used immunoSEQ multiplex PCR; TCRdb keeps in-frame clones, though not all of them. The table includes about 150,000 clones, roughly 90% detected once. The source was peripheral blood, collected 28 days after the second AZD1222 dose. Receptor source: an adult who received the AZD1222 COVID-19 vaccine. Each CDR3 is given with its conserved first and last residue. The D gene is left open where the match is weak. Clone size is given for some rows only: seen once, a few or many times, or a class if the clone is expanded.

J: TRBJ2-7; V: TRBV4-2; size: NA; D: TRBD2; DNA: TGTGCCAGCAGCAGAGGGACTAGCGGGGTGACGTACGAGCAGTACTTC; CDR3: CASSRGTSGVTYEQYF
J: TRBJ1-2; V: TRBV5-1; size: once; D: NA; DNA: TGCGCCAGCAGCTACGAAGCAGGGGCTCGGGGCTACACCTTC; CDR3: CASSYEAGARGYTF
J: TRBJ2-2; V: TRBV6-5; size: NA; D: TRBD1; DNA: TGTGCCAGCGAAACAGGGGGCGACACCGGGGAGCTGTTTTTT; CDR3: CASETGGDTGELFF
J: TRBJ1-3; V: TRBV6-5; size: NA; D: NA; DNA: TGTGCCAGCAGAGATATGAGCTCTGGAAACACCATATATTTT; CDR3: CASRDMSSGNTIYF
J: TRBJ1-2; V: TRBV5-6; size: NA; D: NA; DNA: TGTGCCAGCAGCTTTGGGGACACAAACTATGGCTACACCTTC; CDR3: CASSFGDTNYGYTF
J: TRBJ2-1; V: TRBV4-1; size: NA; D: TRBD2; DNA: TGCGCCAGCAGCCAGGGGACTAGCGGGCCATACAATGAGCAGTTCTTC; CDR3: CASSQGTSGPYNEQFF
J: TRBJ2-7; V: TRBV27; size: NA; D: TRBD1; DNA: TGTGCCAGCAGTTTCTCGGGACAGGGGCGCGAGCAGTACTTC; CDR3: CASSFSGQGREQYF
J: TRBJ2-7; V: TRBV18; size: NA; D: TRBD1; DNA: TGTGCCAGCTCACCACAGGACAGGGGGCTAGAGCAGTACTTC; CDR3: CASSPQDRGLEQYF
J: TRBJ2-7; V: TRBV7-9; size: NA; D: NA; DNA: TGTGCCAGCAGTACCTCCCGGGGGGCCGAGCAGTACTTC; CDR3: CASSTSRGAEQYF
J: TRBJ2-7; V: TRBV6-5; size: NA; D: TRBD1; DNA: TGTGCCAGCAGCCTGTACAGGGGTCCCTACTACGAGCAGTACTTC; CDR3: CASSLYRGPYYEQYF
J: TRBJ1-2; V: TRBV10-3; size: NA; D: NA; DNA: TGTGCCATCAGTGAGAGGGACGATGGTGGCTACACCTTC; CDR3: CAISERDDGGYTF
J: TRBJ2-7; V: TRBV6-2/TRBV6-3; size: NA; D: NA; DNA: TGTGCCAGCAGTTGGACCTACTCCTACGAGCAGTACTTC; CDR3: CASSWTYSYEQYF
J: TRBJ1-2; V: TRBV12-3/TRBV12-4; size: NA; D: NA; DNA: TGTGCCAGCAGGTCCGGGGAGTTTGGCTACACCTTC; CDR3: CASRSGEFGYTF
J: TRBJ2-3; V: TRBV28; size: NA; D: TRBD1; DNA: TGTGCCAGCAGTCCTATTGGACAGGCTTCTAGCACAGATACGCAGTATTTT; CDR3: CASSPIGQASSTDTQYF
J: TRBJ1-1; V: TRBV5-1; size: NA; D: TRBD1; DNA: TGCGCCAGCAGCTCGGGACAGGGGGTCACTGAAGCTTTCTTT; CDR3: CASSSGQGVTEAFF
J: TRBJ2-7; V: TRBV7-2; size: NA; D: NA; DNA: TGTGCCAGCAGCTTAGGGGGGCTCTACGAGCAGTACTTC; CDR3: CASSLGGLYEQYF
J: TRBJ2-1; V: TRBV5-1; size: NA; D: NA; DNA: TGCGCCAGCAGCTGGGGTCCACTGGGAGAGCAGTTCTTC; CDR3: CASSWGPLGEQFF
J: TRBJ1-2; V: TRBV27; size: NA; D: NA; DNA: TGTGCCAGCAGTTTAGGGCTCCACACCTATGGCTACACCTTC; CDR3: CASSLGLHTYGYTF
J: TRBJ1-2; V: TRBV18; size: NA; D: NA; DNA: TGTGCCAGCTCACCCCAGGACAGTAACTATGGCTACACCTTC; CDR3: CASSPQDSNYGYTF
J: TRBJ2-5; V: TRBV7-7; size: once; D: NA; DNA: TGTGCCAGCAGCCCCGGACTGGAACAAGAGACCCAGTACTTC; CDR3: CASSPGLEQETQYF
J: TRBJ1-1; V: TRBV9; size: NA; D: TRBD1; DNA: TGTGCCAGCAGCGTAGGGGACAGGGCGTACACTGAAGCTTTCTTT; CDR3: CASSVGDRAYTEAFF
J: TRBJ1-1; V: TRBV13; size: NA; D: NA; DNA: TGTGCCAGCAGCCGCCGAGGGCAAGTCACTGAAGCTTTCTTT; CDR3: CASSRRGQVTEAFF
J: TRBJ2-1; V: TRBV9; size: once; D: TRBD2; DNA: TGTGCCAGCAGCGTATATGGCGGGAGGGAGAATGAGCAGTTCTTC; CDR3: CASSVYGGRENEQFF
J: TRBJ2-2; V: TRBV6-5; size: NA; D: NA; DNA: TGTGCCAGCAGTTTCGGACTGGGCCACGGGGAGCTGTTTTTT; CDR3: CASSFGLGHGELFF
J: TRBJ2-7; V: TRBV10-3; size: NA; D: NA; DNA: TGTGCCATCAGTGAGTCAGGTCTTTCCTACGAGCAGTACTTC; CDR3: CAISESGLSYEQYF
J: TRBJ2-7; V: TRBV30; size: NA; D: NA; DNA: TGTGCCTGGAGCCTCGGACAGATCAACGAGCAGTACTTC; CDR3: CAWSLGQINEQYF
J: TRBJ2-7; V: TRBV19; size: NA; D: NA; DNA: TGTGCCAGTAGGGCCGGGACATCAGCCTACGAGCAGTACTTC; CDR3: CASRAGTSAYEQYF
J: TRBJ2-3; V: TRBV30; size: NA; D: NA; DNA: TGTGCCTGGTCCGGCGGTTGGGACACAGATACGCAGTATTTT; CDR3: CAWSGGWDTDTQYF
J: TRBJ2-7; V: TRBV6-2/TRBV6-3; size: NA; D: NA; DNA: TGTGCCAGCAGTTACAGATTGGGGGTTTGGACCTACGAGCAGTACTTC; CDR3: CASSYRLGVWTYEQYF
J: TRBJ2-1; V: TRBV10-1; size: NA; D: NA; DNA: TGCGCCAGCAGTGAGTCGAGACAAACACGGGCGTTCTTC; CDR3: CASSESRQTRAFF
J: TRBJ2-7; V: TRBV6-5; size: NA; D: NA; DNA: TGTGCCAGCGCCCCGGGGCAGTCCTACGAGCAGTACTTC; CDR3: CASAPGQSYEQYF
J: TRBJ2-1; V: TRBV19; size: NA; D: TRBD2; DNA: TGTGCCAGTAGTATCGGACTAGCGGGAGGGCTTTACAATGAGCAGTTCTTC; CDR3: CASSIGLAGGLYNEQFF
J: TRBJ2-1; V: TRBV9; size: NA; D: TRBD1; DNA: TGTGCCAGCAGCAAGGACAGGGGGACCTACAATGAGCAGTTCTTC; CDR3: CASSKDRGTYNEQFF
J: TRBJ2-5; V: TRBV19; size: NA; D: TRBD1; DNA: TGTGCCAGTAGTCCCGGGACAGGGCGCCAAGAGACCCAGTACTTC; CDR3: CASSPGTGRQETQYF
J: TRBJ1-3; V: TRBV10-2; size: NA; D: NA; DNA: TGCGCCAGCAGTCCCGGGGGGGGAAACACCATATATTTT; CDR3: CASSPGGGNTIYF
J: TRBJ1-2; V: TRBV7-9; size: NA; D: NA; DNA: TGTGCCAGCAGCTCCCCGGCACAGGCAGAGAGCGGCTACACCTTC; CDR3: CASSSPAQAESGYTF
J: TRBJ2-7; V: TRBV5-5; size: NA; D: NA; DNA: TGTGCCAGCAGATCCGGGTCAACCTACGAGCAGTACTTC; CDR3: CASRSGSTYEQYF
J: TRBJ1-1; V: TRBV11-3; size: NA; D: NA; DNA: TGTGCCAGCAGCTCCAATGACAGGACTGAAGCTTTCTTT; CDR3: CASSSNDRTEAFF
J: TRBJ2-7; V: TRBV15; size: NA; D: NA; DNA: TGTGCCACCAGCAGAGATCTCGGGGGAGACGAGCAGTACTTC; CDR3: CATSRDLGGDEQYF
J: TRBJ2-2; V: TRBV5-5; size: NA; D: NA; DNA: TGTGCCAGCAGCTTGGGACCTGGGGACACCGGGGAGCTGTTTTTT; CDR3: CASSLGPGDTGELFF
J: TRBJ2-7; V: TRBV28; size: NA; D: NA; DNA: TGTGCCAGCAGTCCCAACTCCTTCTACGAGCAGTACTTC; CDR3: CASSPNSFYEQYF
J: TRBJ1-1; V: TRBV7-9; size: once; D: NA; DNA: TGTGCCAGCAGCTTAGAGGGGGGGAACACTGAAGCTTTCTTT; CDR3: CASSLEGGNTEAFF
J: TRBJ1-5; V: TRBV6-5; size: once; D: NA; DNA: TGTGCCAGCAGTTACACCCCCCAGAACAATCAGCCCCAGCATTTT; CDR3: CASSYTPQNNQPQHF
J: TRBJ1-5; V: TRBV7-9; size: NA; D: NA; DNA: TGTGCCAGCAGCGATGACAGGCGGCGGCAGCCCCAGCATTTT; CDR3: CASSDDRRRQPQHF
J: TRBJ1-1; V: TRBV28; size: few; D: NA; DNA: TGTGCCAGCAGACCCCGACGGGAGAACACTGAAGCTTTCTTT; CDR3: CASRPRRENTEAFF
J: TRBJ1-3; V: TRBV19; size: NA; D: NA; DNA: TGTGCCAGTAGTATTCCGTTGACGGCTGGAAACACCATATATTTT; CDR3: CASSIPLTAGNTIYF
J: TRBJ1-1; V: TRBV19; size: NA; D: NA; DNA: TGTGCCAGTAGTATAGATCAATTTTCGGTGAACACTGAAGCTTTCTTT; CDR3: CASSIDQFSVNTEAFF
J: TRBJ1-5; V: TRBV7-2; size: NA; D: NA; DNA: TGTGCCAGCAGCTCAGGACGGACTAGCAATCAGCCCCAGCATTTT; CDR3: CASSSGRTSNQPQHF
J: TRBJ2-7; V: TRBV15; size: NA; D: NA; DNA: TGTGCCACCAGCAGAGGTTTTGTGGACGAGCAGTACTTC; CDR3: CATSRGFVDEQYF
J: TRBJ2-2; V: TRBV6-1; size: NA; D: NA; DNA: TGTGCCAGCAGTGATAGGCGGAGAAACACCGGGGAGCTGTTTTTT; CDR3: CASSDRRRNTGELFF
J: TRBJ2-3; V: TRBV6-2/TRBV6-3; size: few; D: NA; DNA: TGTGCCAGCAGTTACTCTTGGGAACCCAGCACAGATACGCAGTATTTT; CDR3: CASSYSWEPSTDTQYF
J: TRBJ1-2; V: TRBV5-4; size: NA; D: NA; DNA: TGTGCCAGCAGCTTAAGTATCGGCAGGGCCTATGGCTACACCTTC; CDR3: CASSLSIGRAYGYTF
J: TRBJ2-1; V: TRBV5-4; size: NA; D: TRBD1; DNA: TGTGCCAGCAGGTTGACAGGGAAGAATGAGCAGTTCTTC; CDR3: CASRLTGKNEQFF
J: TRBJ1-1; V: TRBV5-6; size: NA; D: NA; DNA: TGTGCCAGCAGCCTTACAGGTGAAGCTTTCTTT; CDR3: CASSLTGEAFF
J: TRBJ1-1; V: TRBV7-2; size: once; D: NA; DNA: TGTGCCAGCAGCTTAGTAGGGGGAAGTACTGAAGCTTTCTTT; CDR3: CASSLVGGSTEAFF